The 6 T cell receptor beta chains below all came from one sample that was sequenced in a study of T cell clonotyping in hematopoietic cell transplantation. Time point meaning: recipient sample about 28 days before transplant, after cytoreduction. TCRdb's table, derived via immunoSEQ multiplex PCR, lists solely in-frame clones and lacks some. The sample lists 25,000 to 35,000 clones, under 95% occurring once. Specimen: peripheral blood mononuclear cells, collected before stem cell transplant. All receptors come from a man aged 45-65 years with acute myeloid leukemia. Some clones in this sample may be carry-over from other donors' samples.

This rearrangement joins TRBV18 to TRBJ2-7, with 8 bases lining up with TRBD1. The CDR3 consists of 20 residues. The germline gives CDR1 KGHSH, CDR2 LQKENI. Trimming at V came to 1 base and at J to 0 bases, leaving 17 bases not matched to a gene. CDR3 nucleotide sequence: TGTGCCAGCTCACCACGGGATACCTCCGGCGGGACAGGCAGCTCCTACGAGCAGTACTTC. Translated, it gives CASSPRDTSGGTGSSYEQYF.

The chain is built from TRBV5-1 and TRBJ1-5; D is unclear. The CDR3 consists of 13 residues. The germline V gene encodes CDR1 SGHRS and CDR2 YFSETQ. The germline V and J ends were trimmed by 0 bases and 7 bases, with 8 bases remaining between them. This CDR3 is CASSLDPAQPQHF. CDR3 DNA sequence: TGCGCCAGCAGCTTGGATCCAGCCCAGCCCCAGCATTTT.

The chain couples TRBV5-8 to TRBJ1-5, with TRBD1 matching over 9 bases. There are 16 residues in the CDR3. V trimming: 4 bases; J trimming: 5 bases; junction bases outside the gene matches: 10. Germline V lookup: CDR1 SGHTS, CDR2 YDEGEE. CDR3 coding DNA: TGTGCCAGCAGCATCAGGACAGGGGCGGTTGATCAGCCCCAGCATTTT. Protein sequence: CASSIRTGAVDQPQHF.

The V gene is TRBV7-9, the J gene TRBJ2-5; D is uncertain. Between the trimmed V and J ends, which lost 5 bases and 3 bases, there was a span of 16 bases. Looked up from germline, CDR1 is SEHNR and CDR2 is FQNEAQ (reference sequence). The CDR3 runs 15 residues. The CDR3, as DNA: TGTGCCAGCAGCCGTACTTATGTGGGGAAAGAGACCCAGTACTTC. It translates to CASSRTYVGKETQYF.

This chain joins TRBV30 and TRBJ1-6; a possible D gene is TRBD1 (6 bases). V was trimmed by 4 bases and J by 10 bases, leaving 17 bases between them. Germline CDR1 reads GTSNPN; CDR2 reads SVGIG (reference sequence). This CDR3 is 14 amino acids long. CDR3 nucleotide sequence: TGTGCCTGGACCTGGCAAGGCCAGGGGTCACCCCTCCACTTT. Protein product: CAWTWQGQGSPLHF.

The CDR3: CASTPFIAKNIQYF. The DNA of the CDR3 is TGTGCCAGCACCCCATTTATAGCCAAAAACATTCAGTACTTC. V gene TRBV7-9 combines with J gene TRBJ2-4; D is undetermined. Trimming cost V 7 bases and J 0 bases, with 10 bases left between them. CDR1 and CDR2 (germline): SEHNR, FQNEAQ (reference sequence). The length of the CDR3 is 14 residues. Complete variable domain (other parts from reference TRBV7-9 and TRBJ2-4): DTGVSQNPRHKITKRGQNVTFRCDPISEHNRLYWYRQTLGQGPEFLTYFQNEAQLEKSRLLSDRFSAERPKGSFSTLEIQRTEQGDSAMYLCASTPFIAKNIQYFGAGTRLSVL.